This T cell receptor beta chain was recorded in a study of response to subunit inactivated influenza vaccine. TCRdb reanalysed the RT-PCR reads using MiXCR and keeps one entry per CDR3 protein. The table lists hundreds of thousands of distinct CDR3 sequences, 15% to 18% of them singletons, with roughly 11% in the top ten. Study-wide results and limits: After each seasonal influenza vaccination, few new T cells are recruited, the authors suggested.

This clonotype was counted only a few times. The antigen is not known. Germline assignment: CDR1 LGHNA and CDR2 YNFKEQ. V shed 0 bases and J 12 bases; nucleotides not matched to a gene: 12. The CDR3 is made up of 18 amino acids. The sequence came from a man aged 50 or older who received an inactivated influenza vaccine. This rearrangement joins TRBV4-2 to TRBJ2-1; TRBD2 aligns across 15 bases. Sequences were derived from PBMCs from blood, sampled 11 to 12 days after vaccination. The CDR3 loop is CASSQERLGTSGRPRQFF. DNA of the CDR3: TGTGCCAGCAGCCAAGAAAGGTTAGGGACTAGCGGGAGGCCTAGGCAGTTCTTC.